The 30 T cell receptor beta chains presented below share a single source sample, sequenced in a study of cytomegalovirus exposure and HLA in healthy donors. Repertoires were generated with immunoSEQ multiplex PCR, while TCRdb's copy carries only in-frame clones and drops some. The sample gives about 160,000 clones, approximately 89% of which show up once; around a tenth is in the top ten. The sequenced material came from PBMCs. The origin of the receptors is a woman in her late teens or twenties in good health and CMV-seropositive.

V is TRBV6-1 and J is TRBJ2-7; D unresolved. This CDR3 has 13 residues. Germline V gene data show CDR1 as MNHNS and CDR2 as SASEGT. Trimming took off 3 bases at V and 3 bases at J, with 9 bases between the two ends. This CDR3 reads CASSDYLHYEQYF. CDR3 bases: TGTGCCAGCAGTGACTACCTTCACTACGAGCAGTACTTC.

This chain joins TRBV5-4 and TRBJ2-3; the D is unclear. Germline-derived CDR1 and CDR2 are SGHNT and YYREEE (reference sequence). V was clipped by 0 bases and J by 2 bases, with 10 bases between them. The length of the CDR3 is 15 residues. The CDR3 coding sequence is TGTGCCAGCAGCTTGGCCTCTCTAGTCACAGATACGCAGTATTTT. Its translation: CASSLASLVTDTQYF.

The V call is TRBV11-2, the J call TRBJ2-1, with TRBD2 matching over 7 bases. CDR1 SGHAT and CDR2 FQNNGV come from the germline V gene. The CDR3 loop spans 18 amino acids. V shed 4 bases and J 4 bases; nucleotides not matched to a gene: 16. The CDR3 DNA reads TGTGCCAGCAGCTACTACCGAGGACTAGAGTTAACATACAATGAGCAGTTCTTC. Encoded protein: CASSYYRGLELTYNEQFF.

Only a few counts were recorded for this clone. CDR3: CASSYSFTSQGREQFF. DNA of the CDR3: TGTGCCAGCAGTTACTCTTTTACTTCGCAGGGCCGGGAGCAGTTCTTC. This chain uses TRBV6-5 with TRBJ2-1; perhaps TRBD1 as D (5 bases). The CDR3 is made up of 16 amino acids. Germline V gives CDR1 MNHEY, CDR2 SVGAGI. V dropped 0 bases and J dropped 10 bases, with 19 bases sitting between them.

This clone was picked up one time. The chain recombines TRBV28 with TRBJ2-1, with D possibly TRBD1 on 5 matching bases. V dropped 5 bases and J dropped 6 bases, with 14 bases sitting between them. Germline V gene sequence: CDR1 MDHEN, CDR2 SYDVKM. The CDR3 contains 14 residues. The CDR3 DNA is TGTGCCAGCAGTGGCAGGGTCGGGTTCAATGAGCAGTTCTTC. Amino acid sequence: CASSGRVGFNEQFF.

This clone showed up just once. This chain joins TRBV6-6 and TRBJ1-1; a possible D gene is TRBD1 (6 bases). This CDR3 contains 11 residues. Trimming left V 2 bases short and J 12 bases short, with 10 bases between. Germline-derived CDR1 and CDR2 are MNHNY and SVGAGI (reference sequence). The DNA for the CDR3 is TGTGCCAGCAGTTACGCCACAGGGTCTTTCTTT. This gives the protein CASSYATGSFF.

The chain has TRBV6-1 and TRBJ1-5; 8 bases map to TRBD1. Germline V lookup: CDR1 MNHNS, CDR2 SASEGT. V was clipped by 10 bases and J by 7 bases; unmatched bases: 9. CDR3 length equals 13 residues. The CDR3: CATRGQGEQPQHF. CDR3 nucleotides: TGTGCCACCAGAGGACAGGGAGAACAGCCCCAGCATTTT.

The chain is built from TRBV7-8 and TRBJ1-5; 8 nucleotides match TRBD1. The ends lost 4 bases at V and 4 bases at J; junction bases unmatched: 3. The CDR3 has 14 residues. Germline assignment: CDR1 SGHVS and CDR2 FQNEAQ. The CDR3: CASSYTGGNQPQHF. In DNA form, the CDR3 reads TGTGCCAGCAGCTATACAGGGGGAAATCAGCCCCAGCATTTT.

V is TRBV28 and J is TRBJ2-7, with a tentative D call TRBD2 (5 bases). This CDR3 comprises 16 residues. V was trimmed by 8 bases and J by 1 base, leaving 21 bases between them. Germline V gives CDR1 MDHEN, CDR2 SYDVKM. CDR3 loop: CASLRSGGDRSYEQYF. CDR3 bases: TGTGCCAGCCTCCGATCTGGAGGTGACCGTTCCTACGAGCAGTACTTC.

The chain uses TRBV9 and TRBJ2-7, with 9 positions matching TRBD2. Trimming cost V 4 bases and J 0 bases; bases outside gene matches: 14. Per germline, CDR1 SGDLS and CDR2 YYNGEE. The CDR3 runs to 18 residues. CDR3 nucleotide sequence: TGTGCCAGCAGCCCTCGGACTAGCGTCACACCGAGCTCCTACGAGCAGTACTTC. Its translation is CASSPRTSVTPSSYEQYF.

The V call is TRBV19, the J call TRBJ1-1, with TRBD1 as a possible D gene (6 bases). Trimming removed 4 bases from V and 4 bases from J, with 13 bases in between. Germline V lookup: CDR1 LNHDA, CDR2 SQIVND (reference sequence). There are 14 residues in the CDR3. CDR3 in DNA: TGTGCCAGTAGTACAACAGGGATGGGCACTGAAGCTTTCTTT. Residues: CASSTTGMGTEAFF.

The rearrangement uses TRBV28 and TRBJ2-1; the D gene is possibly TRBD1 (6 bases). Germline V gene lookup returns CDR1 MDHEN and CDR2 SYDVKM. V was shortened by 7 bases and J by 2 bases, with 12 bases between the two germline ends. The CDR3 is 14 amino acids. Written as DNA, the CDR3 is TGTGCCAGCACTGCGGACAGTGCCTACAATGAGCAGTTCTTC. It is translated as CASTADSAYNEQFF.

J is TRBJ1-2 and V is TRBV5-1; maybe TRBD1 (6 bases). The germline V and J ends were trimmed by 2 bases and 8 bases, with 13 bases remaining between them. CDR3 length equals 13 residues. Germline V gives CDR1 SGHRS, CDR2 YFSETQ. This chain's CDR3 is CASSFGGASGYTF. In DNA, the CDR3 is TGCGCCAGCAGCTTTGGGGGGGCGAGCGGCTACACCTTC.

This chain joins TRBV30 and TRBJ2-5, with D perhaps TRBD1 (5 bases). The CDR3 is 12 amino acids. CDR1 is GTSNPN and CDR2 is SVGIG in the germline V gene (reference sequence). The V and J ends lost 1 base and 3 bases respectively, with 6 bases between them. The CDR3 sequence is CAWSETEETQYF. The CDR3 nucleotides are TGTGCCTGGAGTGAGACAGAAGAGACCCAGTACTTC. The full variable domain, completed using reference TRBV30 and TRBJ2-5, is SQTIHQWPATLVQPVGSPLSLECTVEGTSNPNLYWYRQAAGRGLQLLFYSVGIGQISSEVPQNLSASRPQDRQFILSSKKLLLSDSGFYLCAWSETEETQYFGPGTRLLVL.

The chain combines TRBV4-2 with TRBJ2-7, with TRBD2 matching over 13 bases. V shed 1 base, J shed 1 base, and the junction held 4 bases outside the gene matches. The CDR3 is made up of 17 amino acids. Per germline, CDR1 LGHNA and CDR2 YNFKEQ. The CDR3 protein is CASSQGTSGSWSYEQYF. In DNA form, the CDR3 reads TGTGCCAGCAGCCAAGGGACTAGCGGGAGTTGGTCCTACGAGCAGTACTTC.

This clone was detected only once. The chain combines TRBV28 with TRBJ1-1; D gene unclear. V was cut by 1 base and J by 5 bases, with 2 bases left in between. Germline assignment: CDR1 MDHEN and CDR2 SYDVKM. CDR3 length: 11 residues. As DNA, the CDR3 is TGTGCCAGCAGTTTATCGACTGAAGCTTTCTTT. This encodes CASSLSTEAFF.

CDR3: CASSETSGGTDTQYF. The CDR3 DNA sequence: TGTGCCAGCAGTGAGACTAGCGGAGGCACAGATACGCAGTATTTT. The genes are TRBV6-4 and TRBJ2-3, with 9 bases fitting TRBD2. This CDR3 has 15 residues. Trimming took 3 bases from V and 1 from J; bases not matched to a gene: 2. Germline values: CDR1 MRHNA, CDR2 SNTAGT.

The chain couples TRBV11-2 to TRBJ2-7, with 8 bases aligning to TRBD2. CDR3 length: 13 residues. Germline lookup yields CDR1 SGHAT and CDR2 FQNNGV. Germline trimming cut 4 bases from V and 3 bases from J; bases unmatched to any gene: 2. The CDR3 bases are TGTGCCAGCAGCTCGGGACTAGACTACGAGCAGTACTTC. It yields the protein CASSSGLDYEQYF.

V is TRBV5-6 and J is TRBJ1-4; the match to TRBD1 covers 8 bases. CDR3 length: 14 amino acids. The J segment lost 7 bases and the V segment lost 4 bases, leaving 6 bases of the junction unmatched. Germline CDR1 and CDR2: SGHDT and YYEEEE. CDR3 amino acids: CASSPTGDGEKLFF. The CDR3 bases are TGTGCCAGCAGCCCGACAGGGGACGGTGAAAAACTGTTTTTT. Full variable domain (missing parts from reference TRBV5-6 and TRBJ1-4): DAGVTQSPTHLIKTRGQQVTLRCSPKSGHDTVSWYQQALGQGPQFIFQYYEEEERQRGNFPDRFSGHQFPNYSSELNVNALLLGDSALYLCASSPTGDGEKLFFGSGTQLSVL.

This chain connects TRBV4-1 to TRBJ2-7; TRBD2 agrees at 7 bases. V dropped 2 bases and J dropped 3; count of bases not matched to a gene: 7. There are 15 residues in the CDR3. Germline V gene sequence: CDR1 MGHRA, CDR2 YSYEKL. The CDR3 region is CASSQLAVLLYEQYF. CDR3 bases: TGCGCCAGCAGCCAACTAGCGGTTCTCCTCTACGAGCAGTACTTC.

The CDR3 loop reads CASSVWVSGRENTGELFF. For the CDR3, the DNA is TGCGCCAGCAGCGTATGGGTTAGCGGGAGGGAAAACACCGGGGAGCTGTTTTTT. J is TRBJ2-2 and V is TRBV4-1, with 11 bases identical to TRBD2. The CDR3 extends over 18 amino acids. Germline V lookup: CDR1 MGHRA, CDR2 YSYEKL. V lost 5 bases to trimming and J lost 2 bases; unmatched junction nucleotides: 10.

This chain uses TRBV4-3 with TRBJ2-2; D is unclear. Looked up from germline, CDR1 is LGHNA and CDR2 is YSLEER. V shed 1 base and J shed 2 bases, with 11 bases lying between them. The CDR3 has 16 amino acids. Here the CDR3 reads CASSQAGPDNTGELFF. CDR3 DNA: TGCGCCAGCAGCCAAGCGGGTCCCGATAACACCGGGGAGCTGTTTTTT.

The chain links TRBV28 to TRBJ1-1; TRBD1 aligns across 10 bases. The CDR3 consists of 15 residues. With V trimmed by 6 bases and J by 3 bases, 7 bases remained unmatched. In germline, CDR1 is MDHEN, CDR2 SYDVKM. The CDR3 DNA sequence: TGTGCCAGCAGCAAACCCGGGACAGGGGACACTGAAGCTTTCTTT. It yields the protein CASSKPGTGDTEAFF.

The V call is TRBV6-5, the J call TRBJ1-1, with D tentatively TRBD1 (6 bases). CDR1 and CDR2 from the germline V gene are MNHEY and SVGAGI. The CDR3 covers 15 residues. Trimming pared 7 bases from V and 6 bases from J, leaving 21 bases between. CDR3 residues: CASIPYDRSPAEAFF. The CDR3 nucleotides are TGTGCCAGCATCCCTTATGACAGGTCTCCCGCTGAAGCTTTCTTT.

This chain connects TRBV11-3 to TRBJ2-3, with D tentatively TRBD1 (6 bases). V lost 5 bases and J lost 0, with 12 bases in between. This CDR3 contains 15 residues. The germline CDR1 and CDR2 sequences are SGHNT and YENEEA. The CDR3 region has the DNA TGTGCCAGCAGCCAAGGGGGACCTAGCACAGATACGCAGTATTTT. Amino acid sequence: CASSQGGPSTDTQYF.

The chain has TRBV18 and TRBJ2-1; D is undetermined. The CDR3 has 13 amino acids. CDR1 is KGHSH, CDR2 LQKENI, per germline. V was pared by 1 base and J by 9 bases, with 10 bases between. The CDR3 DNA sequence: TGTGCCAGCTCACCACGCGAGGCCGGTGAGCAGTTCTTC. Its protein is CASSPREAGEQFF.

V gene TRBV27 combines with J gene TRBJ2-1; weak D call: TRBD1 (5 bases). With 5 bases removed from V and 2 bases from J, the gap between germline ends came to 10 bases. CDR1 and CDR2 (germline): MNHEY, SMNVEV (reference sequence). This CDR3 contains 14 residues. DNA for the CDR3: TGTGCCAGCAGTCATGACAGAACCTACAATGAGCAGTTCTTC. Amino acid sequence: CASSHDRTYNEQFF.

V usage is TRBV19 and J usage is TRBJ2-1; 14 bases are shared with TRBD2. Germline V gives CDR1 LNHDA, CDR2 SQIVND (reference sequence). V lost 9 bases, J lost 0 bases, and 10 bases stayed unmatched. The CDR3 has 18 residues. The DNA of the CDR3 is TGTGCCAGCCTGACGTCCGGGACTAGCGGGGGCTCCTACAATGAGCAGTTCTTC. It translates to CASLTSGTSGGSYNEQFF.

The chain recombines TRBV4-1 with TRBJ2-1; D is uncertain. The V end lost 1 base, the J end lost 0 bases, and 7 bases lay between the germline ends. This CDR3 has 15 amino acids. Per the germline V gene, CDR1 is MGHRA and CDR2 is YSYEKL. The chain's CDR3 is CASSQVEASYNEQFF. The CDR3 DNA reads as TGCGCCAGCAGCCAAGTAGAGGCCTCCTACAATGAGCAGTTCTTC.

This chain connects TRBV28 to TRBJ2-7; a weak D match, TRBD1 (7 bases). Germline V gives CDR1 MDHEN, CDR2 SYDVKM. The CDR3 has 15 amino acids. The V end was cut by 6 bases, the J end by 3 bases, with 18 bases between. In nucleotides, the CDR3 is TGTGCCAGCAGCGATAACAGCAGGGGGGACTACGAGCAGTACTTC. It specifies CASSDNSRGDYEQYF.